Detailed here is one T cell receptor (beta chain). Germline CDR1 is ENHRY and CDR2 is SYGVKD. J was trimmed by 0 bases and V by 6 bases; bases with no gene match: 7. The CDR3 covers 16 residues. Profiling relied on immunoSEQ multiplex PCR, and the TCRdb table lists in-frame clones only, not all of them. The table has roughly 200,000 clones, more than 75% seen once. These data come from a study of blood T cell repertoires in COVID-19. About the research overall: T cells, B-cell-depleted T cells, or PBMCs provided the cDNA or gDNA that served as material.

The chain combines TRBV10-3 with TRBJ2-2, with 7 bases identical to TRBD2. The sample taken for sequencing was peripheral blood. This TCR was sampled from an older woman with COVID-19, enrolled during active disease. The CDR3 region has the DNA TGTGCCATCAGGACCGGACTAGAGGCGAACACCGGGGAGCTGTTTTTT. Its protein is CAIRTGLEANTGELFF.